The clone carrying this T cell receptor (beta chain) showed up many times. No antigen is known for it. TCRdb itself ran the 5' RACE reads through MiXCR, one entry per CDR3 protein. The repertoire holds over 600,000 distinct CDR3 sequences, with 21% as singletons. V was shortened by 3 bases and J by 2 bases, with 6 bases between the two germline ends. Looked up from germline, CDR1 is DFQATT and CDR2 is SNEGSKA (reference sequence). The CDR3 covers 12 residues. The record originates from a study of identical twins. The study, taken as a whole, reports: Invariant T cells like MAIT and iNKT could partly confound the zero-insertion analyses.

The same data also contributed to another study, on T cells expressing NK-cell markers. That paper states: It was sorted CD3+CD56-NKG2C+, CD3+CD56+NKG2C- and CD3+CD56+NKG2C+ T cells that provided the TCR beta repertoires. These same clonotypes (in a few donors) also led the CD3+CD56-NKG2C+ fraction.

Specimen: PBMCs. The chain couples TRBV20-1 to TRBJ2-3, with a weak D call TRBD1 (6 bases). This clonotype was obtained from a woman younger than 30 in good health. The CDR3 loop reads CSARGATDTQYF. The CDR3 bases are TGCAGTGCTAGGGGGGCCACAGATACGCAGTATTTT.